The 19 T cell receptor beta chains in this list originate from one sample, sequenced in a study of blood T cell repertoires in COVID-19. The data were produced by immunoSEQ multiplex PCR, yet TCRdb's version contains in-frame clones alone and is incomplete. The sample consists of about 64,000 clones, just over 85% of them appearing once. Sequencing was performed on peripheral blood. The source of these receptors is a woman aged 60-70 years with COVID-19, enrolled during active disease.

This clone came up many times. Other nucleotide sequences from this sample produce the same CDR3. The rearrangement uses TRBV7-2 and TRBJ1-1; D unresolved. The CDR3 runs to 12 residues. Germline CDR1 and CDR2: SGHTA and FQGNSA. Trimming left V 1 base short and J 6 bases short, with 6 bases between. Here the CDR3 DNA reads TGTGCCAGCAGCTTAGGAGGGCCTGAAGCTTTCTTT. This translates into CASSLGGPEAFF.

The chain employs TRBV4-3 and TRBJ1-6; TRBD1 is a possible D gene (5 bases). Trimming shortened V by 0 bases and J by 8 bases, and 14 bases separated the two germline ends. The length of the CDR3 is 16 residues. Germline CDR1 LGHNA, CDR2 YSLEER. The CDR3 reads CASSQDRTRWDSPLHF. The CDR3 DNA reads TGCGCCAGCAGCCAAGATCGGACACGGTGGGATTCACCCCTCCACTTT.

V usage is TRBV7-9 and J usage is TRBJ1-5; a possible D gene is TRBD1 (5 bases). The CDR3 has 13 residues. V lost 2 bases to trimming and J lost 4 bases, with 6 bases between them. Germline loops: CDR1 SEHNR, CDR2 FQNEAQ (reference sequence). The CDR3 DNA sequence: TGTGCCAGCAGCTTACGGGGGAATCAGCCCCAGCATTTT. It translates to CASSLRGNQPQHF.

The rearrangement uses TRBV5-8 and TRBJ2-2; the D gene is possibly TRBD2 (6 bases). Germline V lookup: CDR1 SGHTS, CDR2 YDEGEE. V lost 3 bases and J lost 1, with 13 bases in between. CDR3 size: 16 residues. The DNA for the CDR3 is TGTGCCAGCAGCTCCGGCAGCGGGTGGAACACCGGGGAGCTGTTTTTT. Translated: CASSSGSGWNTGELFF.

The gene calls are TRBV6-5 and TRBJ2-1; D remains unclear. Germline lookup yields CDR1 MNHEY and CDR2 SVGAGI. The CDR3 length is 14 residues. V shed 6 bases and J shed 8 bases, with 17 bases lying between them. DNA for the CDR3: TGTGCCAGCAGGTCCCGAGGTCTCCGGGATGAGCAGTTCTTC. Protein sequence: CASRSRGLRDEQFF.

This sequence joins TRBV12-5 and TRBJ2-1; TRBD2 aligns across 8 bases. Per germline, CDR1 LGHNT and CDR2 FRNRAP. The CDR3 sequence is 18 residues long. Losses at the gene ends were 3 bases for V and 4 bases for J; bases not matched to a gene: 14. DNA of the CDR3: TGTGCTAGTGGTTTCCAAATGGTGGGGCTAGCGGGTTACAATGAGCAGTTCTTC. Protein product: CASGFQMVGLAGYNEQFF.

The rearrangement joins TRBV3-1 (or the pseudogene TRBV3-2) to TRBJ1-3; no firm D call. This CDR3 has 16 amino acids. Germline-derived CDR1 and CDR2 are LGHDT and YNNKEL (reference sequence). Trimming shortened V by 2 bases and J by 3 bases, and 14 bases separated the two germline ends. The CDR3 DNA sequence: TGTGCCAGCAGCCAATCTTCAGGAAGCGGTGGAAACACCATATATTTT. Translating it yields CASSQSSGSGGNTIYF.

The chain joins TRBV4-3 to TRBJ2-7; TRBD2 agrees at 15 bases. The ends lost 0 bases at V and 4 bases at J; junction bases unmatched: 4. Germline V gene sequence: CDR1 LGHNA, CDR2 YSLEER. The length of the CDR3 is 17 residues. The CDR3 reads CASSQEMGLAGGYEQYF. The CDR3 DNA is TGCGCCAGCAGCCAAGAAATGGGACTAGCGGGGGGTTACGAGCAGTACTTC.

The chain employs TRBV19 and TRBJ2-3, with 11 nucleotides matching TRBD2. Germline CDR1 is LNHDA and CDR2 is SQIVND (reference sequence). The CDR3 spans 16 residues. V was clipped by 5 bases and J by 2 bases; unmatched bases: 6. This chain's CDR3 is CASSPRLAGYTDTQYF. The CDR3 region has the DNA TGTGCCAGTAGTCCGAGACTAGCGGGGTACACAGATACGCAGTATTTT.

CDR3 bases: TGCGCCAGCAGTAAGGGGTATCCCCTCAAGGAGCAGTTCTTC. Translating it yields CASSKGYPLKEQFF. This chain joins TRBV5-1 and TRBJ2-1; perhaps TRBD1 as D (5 bases). Germline V gene lookup returns CDR1 SGHRS and CDR2 YFSETQ. The CDR3 contains 14 residues. With 5 bases removed from V and 10 bases from J, the gap between germline ends came to 19 bases.

V gene TRBV19 combines with J gene TRBJ2-2; D is unresolved. The ends were cut back, 6 bases at V and 0 bases at J, with 11 bases in the middle. Germline assignment: CDR1 LNHDA and CDR2 SQIVND (reference sequence). The CDR3 has 15 amino acids. The CDR3 protein is CASRSAVTNTGELFF. The CDR3 nucleotides read TGTGCCAGTAGGTCGGCGGTTACGAACACCGGGGAGCTGTTTTTT.

The V gene is TRBV5-1, the J gene TRBJ2-1, with 7 bases matching TRBD2. The junction had 9 bases not matched to a gene; V was cut back by 3 bases and J by 0 bases. The germline CDR1 and CDR2 sequences are SGHRS and YFSETQ. The CDR3 is 17 residues long. The CDR3 DNA sequence: TGCGCCAGCAGCTCCGGGACTACCTCTGGCTCCTACAATGAGCAGTTCTTC. Protein: CASSSGTTSGSYNEQFF.

This chain's CDR3 is CAISESQGQGLSYNEQFF. The CDR3 region has the DNA TGTGCCATCAGTGAGTCTCAGGGACAGGGCCTCTCCTACAATGAGCAGTTCTTC. V and J are TRBV10-3 and TRBJ2-1; 9 positions agree with TRBD1. Trimming removed 0 bases from V and 0 bases from J; junction bases left unmatched: 6. This CDR3 contains 18 residues. In germline, CDR1 is ENHRY, CDR2 SYGVKD.

This clone was counted once. The V call is TRBV27, the J call TRBJ2-4, with a possible D match to TRBD2 (5 bases). Trimming pared 10 bases from V and 5 bases from J, leaving 18 bases between. Germline V gene lookup returns CDR1 MNHEY and CDR2 SMNVEV (reference sequence). This CDR3 comprises 14 residues. The DNA of the CDR3 is TGTGCCACCGGACGGACCTCTAGCCAAAACATTCAGTACTTC. Translating it yields CATGRTSSQNIQYF.

A few counts support this clone. V gene TRBV7-9 combines with J gene TRBJ2-1; possible D gene TRBD2, 5 bases. The germline CDR1 and CDR2 sequences are SEHNR and FQNEAQ (reference sequence). Between the trimmed V and J ends, which lost 1 base and 8 bases, there was a span of 9 bases. This CDR3 comprises 13 residues. The CDR3 DNA sequence: TGTGCCAGCAGCTTAGGAGGGATGGATGAGCAGTTCTTC. Protein product: CASSLGGMDEQFF.

This sequence joins TRBV2 and TRBJ2-1, with D uncertain. V was shortened by 5 bases and J by 8 bases, with 7 bases between the two germline ends. The germline CDR1 and CDR2 sequences are SNHLY and FYNNEI. The length of the CDR3 is 11 residues. DNA for the CDR3: TGTGCCAGCAGTTTGGCCTATGAGCAGTTCTTC. As protein: CASSLAYEQFF.

V gene TRBV29-1 combines with J gene TRBJ1-2; 7 bases are a match to TRBD1. V shed 6 bases and J 2 bases; nucleotides not matched to a gene: 9. Germline V gene data show CDR1 as SQVTM and CDR2 as ANQGSEA. The CDR3 is 14 residues long. Written as DNA, the CDR3 is TGCAGCGTGACCCCGGGACAGCGGAACTATGGCTACACCTTC. Its translation is CSVTPGQRNYGYTF.

This sequence joins TRBV15 and TRBJ2-3, with D perhaps matching TRBD2 (5 bases). From germline, CDR1 is LNHNV and CDR2 YYDKDF (reference sequence). The V gene lost 8 bases and the J gene lost 3 bases, with 12 bases spanning the gap. This CDR3 is built from 13 residues. DNA for the CDR3: TGTGCCACCGCCTCTGGGGAGACAGATACGCAGTATTTT. Translated: CATASGETDTQYF.

The rearrangement joins TRBV5-6 to TRBJ2-1; no clear D gene. Looked up from germline, CDR1 is SGHDT and CDR2 is YYEEEE. Trimming stripped 0 bases from V and 1 base from J, with 8 bases between. The CDR3 has 15 amino acids. The CDR3 is CASSLVRVSYNEQFF. DNA of the CDR3: TGTGCCAGCAGCTTGGTACGGGTATCCTACAATGAGCAGTTCTTC.